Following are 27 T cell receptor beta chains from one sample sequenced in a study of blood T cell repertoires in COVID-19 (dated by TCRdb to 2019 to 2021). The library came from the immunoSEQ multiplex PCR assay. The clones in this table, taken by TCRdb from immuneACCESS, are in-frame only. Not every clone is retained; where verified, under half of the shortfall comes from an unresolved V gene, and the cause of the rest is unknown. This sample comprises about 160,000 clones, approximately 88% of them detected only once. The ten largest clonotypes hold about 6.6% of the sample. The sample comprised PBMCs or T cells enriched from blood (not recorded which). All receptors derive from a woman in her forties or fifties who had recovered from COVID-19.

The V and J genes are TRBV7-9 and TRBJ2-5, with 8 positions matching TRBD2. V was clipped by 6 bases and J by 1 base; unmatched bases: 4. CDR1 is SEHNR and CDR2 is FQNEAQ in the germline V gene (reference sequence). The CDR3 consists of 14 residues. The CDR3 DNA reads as TGTGCCAGCAGAAACCGGGGGGGCCAAGAGACCCAGTACTTC. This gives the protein CASRNRGGQETQYF.

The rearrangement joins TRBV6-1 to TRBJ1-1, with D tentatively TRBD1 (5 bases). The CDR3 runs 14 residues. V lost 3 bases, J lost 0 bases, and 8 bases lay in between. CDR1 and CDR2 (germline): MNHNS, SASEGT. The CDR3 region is CASSEDIVNTEAFF. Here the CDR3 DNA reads TGTGCCAGCAGTGAGGACATTGTGAACACTGAAGCTTTCTTT.

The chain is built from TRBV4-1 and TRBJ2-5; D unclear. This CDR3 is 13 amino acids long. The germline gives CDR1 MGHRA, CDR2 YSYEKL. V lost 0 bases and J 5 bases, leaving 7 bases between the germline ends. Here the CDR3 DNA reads TGCGCCAGCAGCCAAGATAACTTCGAGACCCAGTACTTC. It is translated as CASSQDNFETQYF.

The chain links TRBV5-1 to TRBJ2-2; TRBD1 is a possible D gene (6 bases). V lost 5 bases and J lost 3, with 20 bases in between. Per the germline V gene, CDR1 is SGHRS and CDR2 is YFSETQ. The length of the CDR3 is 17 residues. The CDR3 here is CASSPYRDYGDTGELFF. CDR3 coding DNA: TGCGCCAGCAGTCCTTACAGGGATTACGGGGACACCGGGGAGCTGTTTTTT.

The CDR3 DNA sequence: TGTGCCAGCAGCTATCTTTCCGACAGGGTATCCCTCCACTTT. It codes for CASSYLSDRVSLHF. V and J are TRBV7-8 and TRBJ1-6, with TRBD1 identical over 7 bases. Germline V gene data show CDR1 as SGHVS and CDR2 as FQNEAQ. V shed 4 bases, J shed 14 bases, and the junction held 11 bases outside the gene matches. The CDR3 runs 14 residues.

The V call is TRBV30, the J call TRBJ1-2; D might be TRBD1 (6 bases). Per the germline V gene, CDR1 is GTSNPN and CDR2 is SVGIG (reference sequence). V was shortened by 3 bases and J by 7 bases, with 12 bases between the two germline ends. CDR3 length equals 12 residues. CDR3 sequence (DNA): TGTGCCTGGAGGCAGGGGCGTTTTGGCTACACCTTC. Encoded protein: CAWRQGRFGYTF.

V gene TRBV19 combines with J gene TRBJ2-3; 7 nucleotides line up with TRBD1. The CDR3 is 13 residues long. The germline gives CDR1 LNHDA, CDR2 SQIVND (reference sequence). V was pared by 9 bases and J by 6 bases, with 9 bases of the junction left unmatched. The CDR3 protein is CASTRQGRDTQYF. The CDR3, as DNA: TGTGCCAGCACGAGACAGGGTCGGGATACGCAGTATTTT.

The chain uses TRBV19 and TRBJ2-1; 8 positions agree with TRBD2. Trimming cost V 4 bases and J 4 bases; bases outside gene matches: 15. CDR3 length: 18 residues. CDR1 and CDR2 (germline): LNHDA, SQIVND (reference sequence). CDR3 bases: TGTGCCAGTAGTACCCTCCTCGGAGCGGGGGCCGAGTACAATGAGCAGTTCTTC. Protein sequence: CASSTLLGAGAEYNEQFF.

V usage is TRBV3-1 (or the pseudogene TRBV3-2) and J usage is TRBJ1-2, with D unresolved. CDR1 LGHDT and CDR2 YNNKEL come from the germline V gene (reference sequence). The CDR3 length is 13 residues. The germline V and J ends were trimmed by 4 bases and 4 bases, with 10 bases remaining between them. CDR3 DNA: TGTGCCAGCAGCCCTGACGGGATCTATGGCTACACCTTC. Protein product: CASSPDGIYGYTF.

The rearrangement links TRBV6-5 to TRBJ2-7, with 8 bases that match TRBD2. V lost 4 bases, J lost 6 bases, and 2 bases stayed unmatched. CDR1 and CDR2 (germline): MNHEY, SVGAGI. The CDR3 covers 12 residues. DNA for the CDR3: TGTGCCAGCAGTTCGGGGGGGGCCGAGCAGTACTTC. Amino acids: CASSSGGAEQYF.

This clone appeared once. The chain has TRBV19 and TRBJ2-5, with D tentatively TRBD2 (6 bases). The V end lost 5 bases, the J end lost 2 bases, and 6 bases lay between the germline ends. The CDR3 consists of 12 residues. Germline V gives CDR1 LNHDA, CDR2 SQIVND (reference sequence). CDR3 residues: CASSRGQETQYF. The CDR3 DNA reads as TGTGCCAGTAGTCGGGGGCAAGAGACCCAGTACTTC.

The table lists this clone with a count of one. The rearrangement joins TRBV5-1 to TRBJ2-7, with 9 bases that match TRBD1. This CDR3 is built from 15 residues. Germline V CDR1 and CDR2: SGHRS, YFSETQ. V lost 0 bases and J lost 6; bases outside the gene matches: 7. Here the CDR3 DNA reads TGCGCCAGCAGCTTGGCAGGGACAGGGCGGTTCGAGCAGTACTTC. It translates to CASSLAGTGRFEQYF.

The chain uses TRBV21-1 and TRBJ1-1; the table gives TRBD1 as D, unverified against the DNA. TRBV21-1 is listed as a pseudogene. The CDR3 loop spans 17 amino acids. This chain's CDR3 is CASSNLRDRGPGTEAFF. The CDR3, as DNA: TGTGCCAGCAGCAACCTCCGGGACAGGGGGCCTGGCACTGAAGCTTTCTTT.

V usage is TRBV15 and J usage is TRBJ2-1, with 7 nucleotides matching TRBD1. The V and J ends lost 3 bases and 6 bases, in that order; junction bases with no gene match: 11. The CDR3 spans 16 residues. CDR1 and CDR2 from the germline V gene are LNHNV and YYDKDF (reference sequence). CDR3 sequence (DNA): TGTGCCACCAGCAGGGGTCGGGACAGTAGATTCAATGAGCAGTTCTTC. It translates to CATSRGRDSRFNEQFF.

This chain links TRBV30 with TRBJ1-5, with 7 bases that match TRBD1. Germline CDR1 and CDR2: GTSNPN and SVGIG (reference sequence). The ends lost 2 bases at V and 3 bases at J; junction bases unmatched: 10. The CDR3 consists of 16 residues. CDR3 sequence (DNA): TGTGCCTGGAGTCCTGGGTGGACAGGCCTCAATCAGCCCCAGCATTTT. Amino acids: CAWSPGWTGLNQPQHF.

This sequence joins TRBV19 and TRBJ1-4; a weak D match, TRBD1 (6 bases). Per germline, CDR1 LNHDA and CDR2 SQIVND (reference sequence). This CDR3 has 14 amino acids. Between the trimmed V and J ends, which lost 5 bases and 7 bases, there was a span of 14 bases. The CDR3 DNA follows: TGTGCCAGTAGTCCCAACAGGGTTACTGAAAAACTGTTTTTT. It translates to CASSPNRVTEKLFF.

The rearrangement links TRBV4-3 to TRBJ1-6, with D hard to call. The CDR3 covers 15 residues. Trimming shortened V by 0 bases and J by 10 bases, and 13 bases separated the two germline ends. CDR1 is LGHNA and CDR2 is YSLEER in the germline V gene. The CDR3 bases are TGCGCCAGCAGCCAAGATCGGGGTCTCAGCTCACCCCTCCACTTT. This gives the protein CASSQDRGLSSPLHF.

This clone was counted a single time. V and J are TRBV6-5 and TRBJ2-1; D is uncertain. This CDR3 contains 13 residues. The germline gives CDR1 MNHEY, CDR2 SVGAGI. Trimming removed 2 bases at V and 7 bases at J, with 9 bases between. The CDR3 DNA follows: TGTGCCAGCAGTTACGGGCTGAATAATGAGCAGTTCTTC. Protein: CASSYGLNNEQFF.

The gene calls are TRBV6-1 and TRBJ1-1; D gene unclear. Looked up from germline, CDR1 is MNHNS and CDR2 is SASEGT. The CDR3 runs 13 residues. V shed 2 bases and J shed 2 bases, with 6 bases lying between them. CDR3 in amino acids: CASSEKPNTEAFF. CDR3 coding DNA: TGTGCCAGCAGTGAAAAGCCAAACACTGAAGCTTTCTTT.

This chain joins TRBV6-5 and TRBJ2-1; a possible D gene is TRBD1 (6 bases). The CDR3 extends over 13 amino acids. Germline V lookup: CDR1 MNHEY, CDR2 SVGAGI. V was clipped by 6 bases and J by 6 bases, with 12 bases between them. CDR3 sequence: CASSLDRFNEQFF. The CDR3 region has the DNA TGTGCCAGCAGCCTTGACAGGTTCAATGAGCAGTTCTTC.

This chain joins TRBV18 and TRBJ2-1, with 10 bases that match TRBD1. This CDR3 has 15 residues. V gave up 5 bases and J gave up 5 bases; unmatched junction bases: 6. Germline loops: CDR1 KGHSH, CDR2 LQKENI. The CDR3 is CASSLGQGSNNEQFF. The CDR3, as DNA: TGTGCCAGCTCATTGGGACAGGGGTCGAACAATGAGCAGTTCTTC.

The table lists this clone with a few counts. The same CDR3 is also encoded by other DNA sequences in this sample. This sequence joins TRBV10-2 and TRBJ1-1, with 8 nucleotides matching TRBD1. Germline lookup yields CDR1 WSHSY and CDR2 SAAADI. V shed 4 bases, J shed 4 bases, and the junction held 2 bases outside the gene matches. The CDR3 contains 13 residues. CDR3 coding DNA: TGCGCCAGCAGTGTAACAGGGGGCACTGAAGCTTTCTTT. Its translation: CASSVTGGTEAFF.

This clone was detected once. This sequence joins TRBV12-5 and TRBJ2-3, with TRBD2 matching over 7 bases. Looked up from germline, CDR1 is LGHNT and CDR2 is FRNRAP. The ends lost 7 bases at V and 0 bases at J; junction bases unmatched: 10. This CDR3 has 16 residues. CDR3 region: CASARRRGTSTDTQYF. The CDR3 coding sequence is TGTGCTAGTGCCCGGAGGCGGGGGACTAGCACAGATACGCAGTATTTT.

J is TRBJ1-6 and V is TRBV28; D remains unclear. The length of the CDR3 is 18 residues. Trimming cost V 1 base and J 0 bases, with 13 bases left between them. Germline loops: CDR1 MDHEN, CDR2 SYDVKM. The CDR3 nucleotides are TGTGCCAGCAGTTTATCGGGGATTCTGAGCTCCTATAATTCACCCCTCCACTTT. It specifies CASSLSGILSSYNSPLHF. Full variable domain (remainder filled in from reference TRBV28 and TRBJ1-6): DVKVTQSSRYLVKRTGEKVFLECVQDMDHENMFWYRQDPGLGLRLIYFSYDVKMKEKGDIPEGYSVSREKKERFSLILESASTNQTSMYLCASSLSGILSSYNSPLHFGNGTRLTVT.

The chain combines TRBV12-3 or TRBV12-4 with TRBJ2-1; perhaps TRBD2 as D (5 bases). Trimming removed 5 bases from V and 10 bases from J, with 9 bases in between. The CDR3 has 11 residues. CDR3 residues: CASSLPSEQFF. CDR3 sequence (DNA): TGTGCCAGCAGTCTCCCTAGCGAGCAGTTCTTC.

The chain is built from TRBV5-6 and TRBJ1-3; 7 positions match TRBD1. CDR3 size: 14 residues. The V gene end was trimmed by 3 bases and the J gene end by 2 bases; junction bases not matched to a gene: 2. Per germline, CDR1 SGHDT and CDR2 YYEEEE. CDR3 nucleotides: TGTGCCAGCAGCTCGACAGGGCCTGGAAACACCATATATTTT. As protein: CASSSTGPGNTIYF.

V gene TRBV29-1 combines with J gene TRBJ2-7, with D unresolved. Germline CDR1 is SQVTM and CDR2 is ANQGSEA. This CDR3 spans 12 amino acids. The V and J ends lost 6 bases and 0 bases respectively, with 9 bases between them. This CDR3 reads CSVLFNSYEQYF. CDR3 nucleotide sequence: TGCAGCGTCCTCTTTAACTCCTACGAGCAGTACTTC.